A single sample is the source of the 20 T cell receptor beta chains below, sequenced in a study of T cells in Graves' hyperthyroidism and ophthalmopathy. RNA transcripts served as the template for amplifying TCR beta CDR3 regions. First-round RT-PCR of the TCR CDR3 relied on the HTBI primer set. TCRdb processed the multiplex PCR reads anew with MiXCR; each CDR3 protein has one entry. The table includes 37,000 or so distinct CDR3 sequences, under 60% detected once. Sequenced input: blood. These TCRs come from a man in his forties or fifties with Graves' ophthalmopathy.

This clonotype was picked up many times. The rearrangement links TRBV6-5 to TRBJ2-7; D might be TRBD1 or TRBD2, each matching 5 bases. CDR1 is MNHEY, CDR2 SVGAGI, per germline. V lost 2 bases, J lost 3 bases, and 11 bases lay in between. The CDR3 sequence is 14 residues long. In nucleotides, the CDR3 is TGTGCCAGCAGTTACGGGGACGGGTTCTACGAGCAGTACTTC. Its protein is CASSYGDGFYEQYF.

Many counts were recorded for this clonotype. This sequence joins TRBV3-1 and TRBJ1-2; a weak D match, TRBD1 (5 bases). Looked up from germline, CDR1 is LGHDT and CDR2 is YNNKEL (reference sequence). The CDR3 loop spans 12 amino acids. V was shortened by 7 bases and J by 6 bases, with 12 bases between the two germline ends. In nucleotides, the CDR3 is TGTGCCAGCAATGGCGGGGGGGATGGCTACACCTTC. Protein: CASNGGGDGYTF.

The table lists this clonotype with many counts. V gene TRBV30 combines with J gene TRBJ1-6; a possible D gene is TRBD1 (6 bases). The germline CDR1 and CDR2 sequences are GTSNPN and SVGIG (reference sequence). The V end was cut by 6 bases, the J end by 6 bases, with 15 bases between. The length of the CDR3 is 14 residues. The CDR3, as DNA: TGTGCCTGCTCAACGGGACAATTTAATTCACCCCTCCACTTT. Encoded protein: CACSTGQFNSPLHF.

This chain uses TRBV5-1 with TRBJ2-7; no definite D call. The germline V and J ends were trimmed by 0 bases and 5 bases, with 15 bases remaining between them. The germline gives CDR1 SGHRS, CDR2 YFSETQ. This CDR3 has 15 amino acids. CDR3 loop: CASSLGHVVTNEQYF. The DNA for the CDR3 is TGCGCCAGCAGCTTGGGACACGTGGTTACAAACGAGCAGTACTTC.

This clonotype was seen ten or more times. The V call is TRBV4-1, the J call TRBJ1-1; D call uncertain. Per the germline V gene, CDR1 is MGHRA and CDR2 is YSYEKL. The CDR3 loop spans 11 amino acids. V gave up 3 bases and J gave up 5 bases, with 4 bases separating them. CDR3 residues: CASSHGTEAFF. The CDR3 DNA follows: TGCGCCAGCAGCCATGGGACTGAAGCTTTCTTT.

The genes are TRBV7-8 and TRBJ1-2; D remains ambiguous. The V gene's germline CDR1 is SGHVS and CDR2 FQNEAQ. Trimming pared 0 bases from V and 12 bases from J, leaving 14 bases between. The length of the CDR3 is 13 residues. CDR3 residues: CASSLAVLGGHTF. In DNA, the CDR3 is TGTGCCAGCAGCTTAGCCGTTCTCGGCGGCCACACCTTC.

The chain links TRBV5-4 to TRBJ1-1; D remains unclear. The germline gives CDR1 SGHNT, CDR2 YYREEE (reference sequence). V lost 4 bases and J 2 bases, leaving 12 bases between the germline ends. This CDR3 is built from 14 residues. The CDR3 DNA is TGTGCCAGCAGCATCCAGAGAGGAAACACTGAAGCTTTCTTT. This encodes CASSIQRGNTEAFF.

The rearrangement links TRBV7-9 to TRBJ1-2; D might be TRBD1 (5 bases). Per the germline V gene, CDR1 is SEHNR and CDR2 is FQNEAQ (reference sequence). V lost 4 bases, J lost 3 bases, and 6 bases lay in between. CDR3 size: 12 residues. CDR3 sequence reads: CASSSGDYGYTF. The CDR3 DNA follows: TGTGCCAGCAGCTCGGGGGACTATGGCTACACCTTC. Full variable domain (remainder filled in from reference TRBV7-9 and TRBJ1-2): DTGVSQNPRHKITKRGQNVTFRCDPISEHNRLYWYRQTLGQGPEFLTYFQNEAQLEKSRLLSDRFSAERPKGSFSTLEIQRTEQGDSAMYLCASSSGDYGYTFGSGTRLTVV.

To note about this clonotype: Since the CDR3 does not end with the conserved phenylalanine or tryptophan, this likely comes from a read error. The chain joins TRBV19 to TRBJ1-1; D gene ambiguous. Germline V gene sequence: CDR1 LNHDA, CDR2 SQIVND (reference sequence). V lost 6 bases to trimming and J lost 0 bases, with 8 bases between them. The CDR3 loop spans 13 amino acids. CDR3 nucleotides: TGTGCCAGTAGCGCCCGATTGAACACTGAAGCTTTCCTT. Residues: CASSARLNTEAFL.

This clonotype is medium-sized. The chain is built from TRBV7-2 and TRBJ2-7, with 8 bases fitting TRBD1. Germline CDR1 reads SGHTA; CDR2 reads FQGNSA. This CDR3 comprises 14 residues. Germline trimming cut 4 bases from V and 3 bases from J; bases unmatched to any gene: 5. The CDR3 DNA sequence: TGTGCCAGCAGCTCCGGGACAGGACTCTACGAGCAGTACTTC. Its translation is CASSSGTGLYEQYF. The full variable domain, with the rest looked up from reference TRBV7-2 and TRBJ2-7, is GAGVSQSPSNKVTEKGKDVELRCDPISGHTALYWYRQSLGQGLEFLIYFQGNSAPDKSGLPSDRFSAERTGGSVSTLTIQRTQQEDSAVYLCASSSGTGLYEQYFGPGTRLTVT.

This clonotype was counted many times. J is TRBJ2-7 and V is TRBV6-6, with D uncertain. CDR1 and CDR2 from the germline V gene are MNHNY and SVGAGI (reference sequence). This CDR3 is 11 amino acids long. V was shortened by 7 bases and J by 6 bases, with 10 bases between the two germline ends. CDR3 region: CASNNGPEQYF. The CDR3 nucleotides read TGTGCCAGCAATAATGGACCCGAGCAGTACTTC.

CDR3 region: CATSDPLGGPDNEQFF. The CDR3 DNA follows: TGTGCCACCAGTGATCCGCTGGGAGGGCCGGACAATGAGCAGTTCTTC. V is TRBV24-1 and J is TRBJ2-1, with 7 positions matching TRBD2. With 3 bases clipped from V and 5 bases from J, the junction kept 9 bases outside the gene matches. This CDR3 has 16 amino acids. The germline CDR1 and CDR2 sequences are KGHDR and SFDVKD.

The sample holds many counts of this clonotype. As DNA, the CDR3 is TGTGCCAGCAGCTTACCGGGGCGGACTGAAGCTTTCTTT. This sequence encodes CASSLPGRTEAFF. The V call is TRBV11-2, the J call TRBJ1-1, with a weak D call TRBD1 (5 bases). The CDR3 contains 13 residues. V was clipped by 2 bases and J by 5 bases, with 9 bases between them. The germline gives CDR1 SGHAT, CDR2 FQNNGV.

Of note for this clonotype: This CDR3 fails to terminate in the conserved phenylalanine or tryptophan, so it likely reflects a read error. The DNA is omitted, as the CDR3 cannot be located on it reliably, and the CDR3 follows TCRdb's listing. The chain uses TRBV2 and TRBJ1-2; the table assigns TRBD1, which was not confirmed against the DNA. The CDR3 numbers 9 amino acids, ends counted. Germline assignment: CDR1 SNHLY and CDR2 FYNNEI. The CDR3 reads CASKETASY.

This clonotype has a count of ten or more. V and J are TRBV3-1 and TRBJ2-2; D call uncertain. Trimming took 4 bases from V and 7 from J, leaving 13 bases between them. From germline, CDR1 is LGHDT and CDR2 YNNKEL (reference sequence). This CDR3 has 14 residues. CDR3 in DNA: TGTGCCAGCAGCCTTCGCGCGTACGGCGGGGAGCTGTTTTTT. It encodes CASSLRAYGGELFF. Combining the CDR3 with reference TRBV3-1 and TRBJ2-2 gives the whole variable domain DTAVSQTPKYLVTQMGNDKSIKCEQNLGHDTMYWYKQDSKKFLKIMFSYNNKELIINETVPNRFSPKSPDKAHLNLHINSLELGDSAVYFCASSLRAYGGELFFGEGSRLTVL.

The CDR3 protein is CASSQDAGTVNTGELFF. CDR3 DNA sequence: TGCGCCAGCAGCCAAGATGCTGGGACGGTGAACACCGGGGAGCTGTTTTTT. The V call is TRBV4-1, the J call TRBJ2-2, with D perhaps assigned TRBD1 or TRBD2 (5 bases each). CDR3 length: 17 amino acids. Trimming removed 0 bases at V and 1 base at J, with 12 bases between. Germline V CDR1 and CDR2: MGHRA, YSYEKL.

This chain's CDR3 is CASSGTGGGLHNEQFF. The CDR3 coding sequence is TGTGCCAGCAGTGGGACAGGGGGCGGCCTCCACAATGAGCAGTTCTTC. V and J are TRBV2 and TRBJ2-1; 11 nucleotides agree with TRBD1. The germline V gene encodes CDR1 SNHLY and CDR2 FYNNEI. V was pared by 4 bases and J by 5 bases, with 7 bases of the junction left unmatched. CDR3 length: 16 amino acids.

This clonotype was counted many times. CDR3 DNA: TGTGCCAGCAGCGGCGGAGGGAGCTCCTATAATTCACCCCTCCACTTT. Protein product: CASSGGGSSYNSPLHF. The rearrangement uses TRBV7-9 and TRBJ1-6, with D hard to call. Deletions cut 5 bases from V and 0 bases from J, with 11 bases between. Germline CDR1 SEHNR, CDR2 FQNEAQ (reference sequence). This CDR3 has 16 residues.

This clonotype was counted ten times or more. The chain recombines TRBV6-1 with TRBJ2-2; 9 nucleotides line up with TRBD2. The V segment lost 1 base and the J segment 5 bases; nucleotides outside the gene matches: 2. Germline V gene data show CDR1 as MNHNS and CDR2 as SASEGT. This CDR3 contains 15 residues. In DNA form, the CDR3 reads TGTGCCAGCAGTGAAGGCGGGGGGGGAACCGGGGAGCTGTTTTTT. Encoded protein: CASSEGGGGTGELFF.

Notes on this clonotype: The CDR3 end shows no conserved phenylalanine or tryptophan, and so a read error is likely. The CDR3 bases are TGCAGTGCTATTTCTAACAGCGCAGTACCCGGGGAGCTGTTTATT. This gives the protein CSAISNSAVPGELFI. The chain uses TRBV20-1 and TRBJ2-2; no clear D gene. V was cut by 4 bases and J by 6 bases, with 18 bases left in between. Germline V gene sequence: CDR1 DFQATT, CDR2 SNEGSKA (reference sequence). The CDR3 loop spans 15 amino acids.